This T cell receptor beta chain emerged from a study of blood T cell repertoires in COVID-19. Study information: Spain, Italy and the United States supplied samples that represented acute and convalescent COVID-19. Sources were T cells, B-cell-depleted T cells, or PBMCs; the material itself was cDNA or gDNA.

In the original processing: Quantification of nucleated cells was approximated via reference gene primer amplification. TCRdb's table, derived via immunoSEQ multiplex PCR, lists solely in-frame clones and lacks some. D and trimming were read from the DNA, whereas the V and J calls and clone size are those reported in that table. In the table there are 80,000 to 100,000 clones, around 87% of which are singletons. Germline V gene data show CDR1 as WSHSY and CDR2 as SAAADI. The CDR3 extends over 20 amino acids. V shed 3 bases and J 2 bases; nucleotides not matched to a gene: 16. The rearrangement links TRBV10-2 to TRBJ2-3, with TRBD2 identical over 11 bases. Sequencing was done on a sample of peripheral blood. This TCR was sampled from a human donor in a cohort sampled during active COVID-19. CDR3 residues: CASSDYRGRSSGRLTDTQYF. As DNA, the CDR3 is TGCGCCAGCAGTGACTACAGGGGGCGATCTAGCGGGAGGCTCACAGATACGCAGTATTTT.